The clone carrying this T cell receptor gamma chain is classed as large. TCRdb lists the protein of a much larger clone for this DNA, which differs at residue 11, so this is likely a read error; the protein given here is translated from the DNA itself. The data derive from a study of human gamma delta and Vdelta1 T cells. TCRdb re-called the PCR reads through CATT. The sample has approximately 400 gamma-chain clones, about 4.4% seen once. CDR3 length: 18 amino acids. CDR1 is GITISATS and CDR2 is ISYDGTV in the germline V gene (reference sequence). This TCR came from a human donor in good health. The sample was differentiated CD27- Vdelta1 gamma-delta T cells from blood. The chain joins TRGV9 to TRGJP. The CDR3 sequence is CALWEVIPQEWGKKIKVF. DNA for the CDR3: TGTGCCTTGTGGGAGGTGATCCCCCAAGAGTGGGGCAAAAAAATCAAGGTATTT.